One and the same sample provided the 32 T cell receptor beta chains below, sequenced in a study of human T cells and chemical hapten exposure. Time point here: pre-sensitization, week 0. The treatment denotes: therapeutic diphenylcyclopropenone sensitization with weekly scalp DPC. A single record per CDR3 protein comes from TCRdb applying MiXCR to the RACE reads. The repertoire holds approximately 79,000 distinct CDR3 sequences, with about 9% as singletons. The sequences come from whole blood, collected in connection with sensitization to the hapten diphenylcyclopropenone (DPC). The receptors here all came from a man between 40 and 49 years old with alopecia areata. Some clones in this sample may be carry-over from other donors' samples.

This clonotype occurred many times. The rearrangement links TRBV12-3 or TRBV12-4 to TRBJ2-7; D uncertain. V gave up 3 bases and J gave up 1 base, with 16 bases separating them. The CDR3 has 16 amino acids. CDR3: CASSFLPDAYSYEQYV. The CDR3 DNA is TGTGCCAGCAGTTTCCTCCCTGACGCGTATTCCTACGAGCAGTACGTC.

In its sample, this clonotype was seen many times. J is TRBJ1-2 and V is TRBV7-9; TRBD1 agrees at 7 bases. V shed 5 bases, J shed 4 bases, and the junction held 10 bases outside the gene matches. The V gene's germline CDR1 is SEHNR and CDR2 FQNEAQ (reference sequence). CDR3 length equals 15 residues. CDR3 sequence: CASSPKGTAVYGYTF. For the CDR3, the DNA is TGTGCCAGCAGCCCGAAGGGGACAGCTGTCTATGGCTACACCTTC.

As to this clonotype: A much larger clonotype is one base distant, so this may be a read error. V and J are TRBV28 and TRBJ1-5; 9 bases are shared with TRBD1. The CDR3 sequence is 17 residues long. Germline V gives CDR1 MDHEN, CDR2 SYDVKM. The CDR3 spells CASSSPPWTGDNQPKHF. The CDR3 DNA sequence: TGTGCCAGCAGTTCACCACCGTGGACAGGGGACAATCAGCCCAAGCATTTT.

This chain connects TRBV4-1 to TRBJ2-3, with D possibly being TRBD2 (6 bases). The CDR3 loop spans 16 amino acids. CDR1 is MGHRA, CDR2 YSYEKL, per germline. V lost 1 base to trimming and J lost 6 bases, with 17 bases between them. In nucleotides, the CDR3 is TGCGCCAGCAGCCAAGTCCGGCCGACTAGTAAGGATACGCAGTATTTT. It codes for CASSQVRPTSKDTQYF.

CDR3 in DNA: TGTGCCAGCAGCTCACCTCGTGGCACAGATACGCAGTATTTT. Its protein product is CASSSPRGTDTQYF. V usage is TRBV7-2 and J usage is TRBJ2-3; D unclear. This CDR3 spans 14 amino acids. Trimming shortened V by 4 bases and J by 1 base, and 9 bases separated the two germline ends. Per germline, CDR1 SGHTA and CDR2 FQGNSA.

This clonotype was seen ten or more times. This sequence joins TRBV18 and TRBJ1-1, with D unresolved. V was trimmed by 2 bases and J by 7 bases, leaving 14 bases between them. The germline V gene encodes CDR1 KGHSH and CDR2 LQKENI. This CDR3 contains 14 residues. The DNA of the CDR3 is TGTGCCAGCTCACCATCACAAACAGTGATTGAAGCTTTCTTT. As protein: CASSPSQTVIEAFF.

This clonotype was observed at least ten times. V and J are TRBV12-3 or TRBV12-4 and TRBJ2-1; TRBD2 matches at 10 bases. After removal of 4 bases from V and 15 bases from J, the junction contained 12 bases not matched to a gene. This CDR3 contains 14 residues. The CDR3 reads CASSSLTWTSGSFF. CDR3 nucleotides: TGTGCCAGCAGTTCACTGACCTGGACTAGCGGCTCGTTCTTC.

The chain combines TRBV12-3 or TRBV12-4 with TRBJ1-2, with a possible D match to TRBD1 (5 bases). The CDR3 has 16 amino acids. Trimming removed 1 base at V and 2 bases at J, with 14 bases between. The CDR3 DNA sequence: TGTGCCAGCAGTTTAGATAGGACAACGCAGAACTATGGCTACACCTTC. Translated, it gives CASSLDRTTQNYGYTF.

This clonotype was observed a few times. The CDR3 nucleotides are TGTGCCAGCAGCTTAGGACGGATGGGAGGCACAGATACGCAGTATTTT. This encodes CASSLGRMGGTDTQYF. The chain employs TRBV7-9 and TRBJ2-3; possible D gene TRBD2, 5 bases. Germline V gene data show CDR1 as SEHNR and CDR2 as FQNEAQ (reference sequence). Trimming stripped 1 base from V and 1 base from J, with 12 bases between. CDR3 size: 16 residues.

This clonotype occurred many times. The chain couples TRBV20-1 to TRBJ2-3, with D tentatively TRBD2 (5 bases). The V and J ends lost 3 bases and 0 bases respectively, with 10 bases between them. Germline assignment: CDR1 DFQATT and CDR2 SNEGSKA (reference sequence). This CDR3 comprises 14 residues. Here the CDR3 DNA reads TGCAGTGCTAGGGACTCTTCTAGCACAGATACGCAGTATTTT. Encoded protein: CSARDSSSTDTQYF.

This clonotype has a handful of counts. V usage is TRBV7-2 and J usage is TRBJ2-2; 7 bases are shared with TRBD2. Germline lookup yields CDR1 SGHTA and CDR2 FQGNSA. With 8 bases clipped from V and 2 bases from J, the junction kept 5 bases outside the gene matches. The CDR3 covers 14 residues. This CDR3 reads CASWGGVNTGELFF. The CDR3 nucleotides are TGTGCCAGCTGGGGGGGGGTAAACACCGGGGAGCTGTTTTTT.

This clonotype appeared many times. J is TRBJ1-3 and V is TRBV25-1; a possible D gene is TRBD1 (5 bases). Germline loops: CDR1 MGHDK, CDR2 SYGVNS. The CDR3 length is 14 residues. V lost 1 base and J 4 bases, leaving 8 bases between the germline ends. The CDR3 loop is CASSEWGTGNTIYF. CDR3 coding DNA: TGTGCCAGCAGTGAATGGGGGACCGGAAACACCATATATTTT.

Ten or more counts support this clonotype. The CDR3 region is CSAKKRGARNYEQYF. In DNA, the CDR3 is TGCAGTGCTAAAAAGCGGGGGGCCCGAAACTACGAGCAGTACTTC. The gene calls are TRBV20-1 and TRBJ2-7, with 9 nucleotides matching TRBD2. The CDR3 extends over 15 amino acids. The trim removed 4 bases at V and 3 bases at J, leaving 10 bases unmatched. In germline, CDR1 is DFQATT, CDR2 SNEGSKA (reference sequence).

The chain has TRBV13 and TRBJ1-1; 8 nucleotides align to TRBD1. This CDR3 has 15 residues. Germline CDR1 reads PRHDT; CDR2 reads FYEKMQ (reference sequence). Trimming removed 5 bases from V and 4 bases from J; junction bases left unmatched: 9. CDR3 DNA sequence: TGTGCCAGCAGCCCAGGGACAGGTGGTATCACTGAAGCTTTCTTT. This translates into CASSPGTGGITEAFF.

The chain links TRBV4-1 to TRBJ2-5; D may be TRBD1 or TRBD2 (5 bases each). CDR1 is MGHRA, CDR2 YSYEKL, per germline. This CDR3 comprises 15 residues. Trimming stripped 1 base from V and 4 bases from J, with 13 bases between. The CDR3 coding sequence is TGCGCCAGCAGCCAAGCATGGGACGGTAGAGAGACCCAGTACTTC. This gives the protein CASSQAWDGRETQYF.

The V and J genes are TRBV2 and TRBJ2-3; D gene uncertain. Germline V gene data show CDR1 as SNHLY and CDR2 as FYNNEI. The CDR3 is made up of 15 amino acids. The V end was cut by 0 bases, the J end by 4 bases, with 11 bases between. The CDR3 here is CASSEASLGADTQYF. The CDR3 DNA reads as TGTGCCAGCAGTGAAGCTTCGCTAGGCGCAGATACGCAGTATTTT.

This chain uses TRBV7-3 with TRBJ2-1; 15 bases align to TRBD2. The V gene end was trimmed by 5 bases and the J gene end by 7 bases; junction bases not matched to a gene: 6. Germline assignment: CDR1 SGHTA and CDR2 FQGTGA. This CDR3 region has 16 residues. In DNA form, the CDR3 reads TGTGCCAGCAGCCCCGCCGGGACTAGCGGGAGGAATGAGCAGTTCTTC. It yields the protein CASSPAGTSGRNEQFF. Based on the CDR3 plus reference TRBV7-3 and TRBJ2-1, the full variable domain is GAGVSQTPSNKVTEKGKYVELRCDPISGHTALYWYRQSLGQGPEFLIYFQGTGAADDSGLPNDRFFAVRPEGSVSTLKIQRTERGDSAVYLCASSPAGTSGRNEQFFGPGTRLTVL.

The chain couples TRBV29-1 to TRBJ2-2; 9 bases align to TRBD1. The junction had 6 bases not matched to a gene; V was cut back by 4 bases and J by 6 bases. There are 14 residues in the CDR3. CDR1 SQVTM and CDR2 ANQGSEA come from the germline V gene. The CDR3 reads CSVGGTGRAGELFF. CDR3 nucleotides: TGCAGCGTTGGCGGGACAGGGCGGGCCGGGGAGCTGTTTTTT.

This chain joins TRBV4-3 and TRBJ2-1; D perhaps matches TRBD1 (6 bases). V was clipped by 5 bases and J by 6 bases, with 11 bases between them. The CDR3 has 13 residues. Per germline, CDR1 LGHNA and CDR2 YSLEER. The CDR3 sequence: CASSKNRANEQFF. The DNA of the CDR3 is TGCGCCAGCAGCAAAAACAGGGCCAATGAGCAGTTCTTC.

The rearrangement uses TRBV7-3 and TRBJ2-3; 9 nucleotides match TRBD1. Trimming took 8 bases from V and 4 from J; bases not matched to a gene: 7. The CDR3 length is 14 residues. The germline CDR1 and CDR2 sequences are SGHTA and FQGTGA. DNA of the CDR3: TGTGCCAGCGGCACGGGACAGGGATCAGATACGCAGTATTTT. Translated, it gives CASGTGQGSDTQYF.

About this clonotype: The junction departs from germline at one end; a sequencing error may be responsible. The rearrangement links TRBV7-2 to TRBJ2-1; unclear D gene. Per the germline V gene, CDR1 is SGHTA and CDR2 is FQGNSA. This CDR3 has 12 residues. CDR3 bases: TGTGCCAGCAGCCCCACCCGTCTTAAAGAGGTCTTC. Residues: CASSPTRLKEVF. Filled out from reference TRBV7-2 and TRBJ2-1, the complete variable domain reads GAGVSQSPSNKVTEKGKDVELRCDPISGHTALYWYRQSLGQGLEFLIYFQGNSAPDKSGLPSDRFSAERTGGSVSTLTIQRTQQEDSAVYLCASSPTRLKEVFGPGTRLTVL.

This clonotype showed up many times. The chain links TRBV6-6 to TRBJ2-3; 7 bases agree with TRBD2. The germline V gene encodes CDR1 MNHNY and CDR2 SVGAGI (reference sequence). The CDR3 is 15 amino acids. V trimming: 4 bases; J trimming: 3 bases; junction bases outside the gene matches: 7. The CDR3 loop is CASSFGGERTDTQYF. The CDR3 DNA follows: TGTGCCAGCAGTTTTGGGGGGGAAAGGACAGATACGCAGTATTTT.

The table lists this clonotype with many counts. The chain combines TRBV15 with TRBJ1-5; D is undetermined. Per the germline V gene, CDR1 is LNHNV and CDR2 is YYDKDF (reference sequence). V lost 4 bases, J lost 4 bases, and 5 bases lay in between. There are 12 residues in the CDR3. CDR3 nucleotide sequence: TGTGCCACCAGCACTATGAATCAGCCCCAGCATTTT. As protein: CATSTMNQPQHF.

This chain links TRBV7-9 with TRBJ2-3; D is unresolved. Per the germline V gene, CDR1 is SEHNR and CDR2 is FQNEAQ (reference sequence). This CDR3 comprises 13 residues. V was trimmed by 5 bases and J by 4 bases, leaving 10 bases between them. The chain's CDR3 is CASSQPWADTQYF. In DNA form, the CDR3 reads TGTGCCAGCAGCCAACCCTGGGCAGATACGCAGTATTTT.

The table lists this clonotype with many counts. V usage is TRBV7-2 and J usage is TRBJ1-2; 8 bases are a match to TRBD1. Trimming at V came to 4 bases and at J to 4 bases, leaving 11 bases not matched to a gene. The CDR3 totals 16 residues. Per germline, CDR1 SGHTA and CDR2 FQGNSA. The CDR3 DNA reads TGTGCCAGCAGCTCGTGGACAGGGTTGACCCCCTATGGCTACACCTTC. Its translation: CASSSWTGLTPYGYTF.

Many counts were recorded for this clonotype. This rearrangement joins TRBV6-2 or TRBV6-3 to TRBJ2-7; 11 bases map to TRBD2. The V segment lost 5 bases and the J segment 5 bases; nucleotides outside the gene matches: 5. This CDR3 region has 14 residues. The germline CDR1 and CDR2 sequences are MNHEY and SVGEGT. This chain's CDR3 is CASSGVAGGNEQYV. The CDR3 nucleotides are TGTGCCAGCAGTGGGGTAGCGGGAGGGAACGAGCAGTACGTC.

Comments on this clonotype: This may be a read error: a much more frequent sequence differs by one nucleotide. The chain is built from TRBV14 and TRBJ2-5; TRBD1 aligns across 9 bases. This CDR3 has 15 residues. CDR1 is SGHDN, CDR2 FVKESK, per germline. V trimming: 5 bases; J trimming: 3 bases; junction bases outside the gene matches: 7. The CDR3, as DNA: TGTGCCAGCAGCGAACGGGACAGGGTAAAAGAGACCCAGTACTTC. Protein sequence: CASSERDRVKETQYF.

In this sample, this clonotype turned up many times. The chain's CDR3 is CASRLTGTGGRYTEAFF. The CDR3 DNA reads as TGTGCCAGCAGACTTACCGGGACAGGGGGCAGATACACTGAAGCTTTCTTT. The chain joins TRBV28 to TRBJ1-1; 12 positions agree with TRBD1. The CDR3 loop spans 17 amino acids. Germline V gene lookup returns CDR1 MDHEN and CDR2 SYDVKM. V lost 6 bases, J lost 3 bases, and 11 bases stayed unmatched. Looking up the rest from reference TRBV28 and TRBJ1-1 gives the full variable domain: DVKVTQSSRYLVKRTGEKVFLECVQDMDHENMFWYRQDPGLGLRLIYFSYDVKMKEKGDIPEGYSVSREKKERFSLILESASTNQTSMYLCASRLTGTGGRYTEAFFGQGTRLTVV.

There are a few counts of this clonotype. V is TRBV20-1 and J is TRBJ2-7; 9 bases are a match to TRBD1. CDR1 DFQATT and CDR2 SNEGSKA come from the germline V gene (reference sequence). V trimming: 7 bases; J trimming: 1 base; junction bases outside the gene matches: 11. This CDR3 has 15 amino acids. The CDR3 region has the DNA TGCAGTGTCAGAGAGATCGGGACAGGGTCCTACGAGCAGTACTTC. This encodes CSVREIGTGSYEQYF.

This clonotype was detected only a few times. The CDR3: CAISGTGGSEQYV. The CDR3 DNA is TGTGCCATCAGTGGGACAGGGGGAAGCGAGCAGTACGTC. The chain uses TRBV10-3 and TRBJ2-7, with 10 bases identical to TRBD1. Trimming took 4 bases from V and 6 from J; bases not matched to a gene: 3. Germline values: CDR1 ENHRY, CDR2 SYGVKD. The CDR3 sequence is 13 residues long.

This clonotype was seen repeatedly, ten times or more. The rearrangement links TRBV6-5 to TRBJ1-1, with D uncertain. Germline lookup yields CDR1 MNHEY and CDR2 SVGAGI. The CDR3 length is 13 residues. Trimming removed 7 bases from V and 10 bases from J, with 19 bases in between. The CDR3 DNA follows: TGTGCCAGCATCGGCGAGGGATACGGTAGAGCTTTCTTT. Translating gives CASIGEGYGRAFF.

J is TRBJ2-7 and V is TRBV12-3 or TRBV12-4, with 8 bases matching TRBD1. This CDR3 has 14 amino acids. The V segment lost 1 base and the J segment 8 bases; nucleotides outside the gene matches: 7. CDR3 region: CASSLGTGYPKQYF. CDR3 coding DNA: TGTGCCAGCAGTTTAGGGACAGGGTATCCTAAGCAGTACTTC.